This TCR beta chain stems from a study of human T cells and chemical hapten exposure. As for the study in general: The study traced per-sample TCR yield variation mainly to small differences in pooled library volumes.

Blood, whole and unfractionated, served as the source for total RNA extraction. This clonotype came up a few times. What it recognizes is unknown. Unique molecular identifiers were affixed to discrete cDNA molecules within the library. Original processing methods: 96,000 or so TCRs per sample was the median, with a range of roughly 23,224 to 750,000. TCRdb reprocessed the 5' RACE reads with MiXCR, giving one entry per CDR3 protein. The V and J calls and clone size come from TCRdb's table, not from the authors' own analysis. The table has roughly 120,000 distinct CDR3 sequences, 15% to 20% seen once; the top ten hold about 3%. Findings of the study overall: With regard to DPC sensitization, TCRs above 1 in 1000 frequency did not change.

CDR3 size: 12 residues. Per germline, CDR1 MGHDK and CDR2 SYGVNS. V was cut by 5 bases and J by 4 bases, with 8 bases left in between. J is TRBJ1-1 and V is TRBV25-1; D remains unclear. The receptor was isolated from a human donor in good health. The CDR3: CASSSHTTEAFF. CDR3 DNA sequence: TGTGCCAGCAGTTCCCACACCACTGAAGCTTTCTTT.